This T cell receptor (beta chain) was identified during a study of T cells after yellow fever vaccination. Study overall: Preparing low-cell-number fractions relied on SMART-Seq v4 Ultra Low Input. Study-wide points: Once the booster was given, most primary-vaccination clones reappeared, at approximately 97% for CD4 and roughly 86% for CD8. Researchers noted that a small share of clonotypes showed up in both CD4 and CD8 compartments.

V was pared by 9 bases and J by 11 bases, with 7 bases of the junction left unmatched. There are 13 residues in the CDR3. Per germline, CDR1 KGHDR and CDR2 SFDVKD. TCRdb re-called the 5' RACE reads with MiXCR, one entry per CDR3 protein. The sample holds roughly 190,000 distinct CDR3 sequences, roughly 9.6% seen once. In regard to this clonotype: Its specificity is unknown.

J is TRBJ1-6 and V is TRBV24-1; 9 nucleotides match TRBD1. This TCR was sampled from a man younger than 35 who received the YFV17D yellow fever vaccine. The material was CD8+ T cells sorted from PBMCs, obtained 15 days after the yellow fever booster vaccination. CDR3 region: CATPWDRATPLHF. DNA for the CDR3: TGTGCCACCCCTTGGGACAGGGCAACACCCCTCCACTTT.